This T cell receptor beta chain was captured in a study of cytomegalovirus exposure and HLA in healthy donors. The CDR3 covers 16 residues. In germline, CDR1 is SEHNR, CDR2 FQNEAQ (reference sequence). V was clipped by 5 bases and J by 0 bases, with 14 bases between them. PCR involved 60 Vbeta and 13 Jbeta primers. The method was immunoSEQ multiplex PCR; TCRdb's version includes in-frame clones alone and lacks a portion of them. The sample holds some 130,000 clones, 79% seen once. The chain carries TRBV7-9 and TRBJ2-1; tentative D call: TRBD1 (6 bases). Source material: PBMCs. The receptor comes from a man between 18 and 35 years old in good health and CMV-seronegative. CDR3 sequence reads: CASSPLGAGSYNEQFF. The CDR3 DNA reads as TGTGCCAGCAGCCCCTTGGGGGCAGGCTCCTACAATGAGCAGTTCTTC.